This T cell receptor (beta chain) was recovered during a study of cytomegalovirus exposure and HLA in healthy donors. Use of 60 Vbeta and 13 Jbeta primers characterized the PCR. The repertoire was sequenced with immunoSEQ multiplex PCR; TCRdb's copy has only in-frame clones and lacks some. This repertoire includes about 34,000 clones. CDR3 length equals 14 residues. V was pared by 4 bases and J by 0 bases, with 9 bases between. CDR1 MNHNS and CDR2 SASEGT come from the germline V gene. Notes on this clone: The antigen is unknown.

Overall study findings and caveats: 87-base-pair reads could not separate some V segments, including TRBV6-2 and TRBV6-3.

The chain is built from TRBV6-1 and TRBJ1-1, with TRBD1 as a possible D gene (6 bases). This receptor was identified in a woman in her 40s in good health and CMV-seropositive. The sample was PBMCs. DNA for the CDR3: TGTGCCAGCAGTGGCAGGGGAATGAACACTGAAGCTTTCTTT. Its translation: CASSGRGMNTEAFF.